Listed here is a single TCR beta chain. This clone showed up just once. Its antigen specificity is not known. Per-base qualities were not stored, and no clone one base away is much larger. Sample time point, as interpreted from the label and publication: tumor resected at nephrectomy. The sample's treatment or condition label, in plain terms: treatment-naive control, cytoreductive nephrectomy. For controls, tumors were taken from treatment-naive renal cell carcinoma patients who had cytoreductive nephrectomy with no radiation beforehand. Every patient's renal cell carcinoma showed clear cell pathology. Control tumors used for TCR sequencing came from a few females and some twelve males, resected 2011 to 2014, with median age 57 years (range about 35 to 82). Tumor processing involved mechanical dissociation, digestion with collagenase/hyaluronidase at 37 degrees C, handling in gentleMACS C tubes, and storage in liquid nitrogen. Genomic DNA for TCR sequencing was prepared using the QIAamp DNA Blood Mini Kit (Qiagen). Samples were included in the analyses only if all quality control checks were passed.

TCR beta libraries were generated from genomic DNA with the immunoSEQ kit, following the manufacturer's recommendations. For library preparation, a first multiplex PCR was performed with proprietary primers, followed by a second PCR in which unique barcodes were added, and bead cleanups were performed after each round. Each sample batch included a kit-provided positive control reaction and a negative control reaction. The final libraries were assessed on an Agilent 4200 TapeStation D1000 ScreenTape, pooled by volume, and quantified by qPCR. Sequencing was performed on an Illumina NextSeq500 using a MidOutput 150-cycle cartridge, with 156 Read1 cycles, 15 Index1 cycles, and the kit custom primers. The pooled library was loaded at roughly 0.96 pM, with a roughly 20% PhiX control spiked in. The paper's processing steps were these. Vendor-processed data were analyzed in R, and a clonotype was defined as all T cells sharing the same CDR3 nucleotide sequence. For clone abundance analyses, frequencies were normalized to the 10,000 most abundant clones per sample. Public T cell clones, averaging fewer than five per sample, were removed before analysis. The dominant motif analysis was done with ImmunoMap using the PAM10 matrix, a gap penalty of 30, and a homology threshold of 0.3, and motifs with a cumulative frequency of at least 0.01 were considered dominant. TCRdb mirrors the immuneACCESS table, restricted to in-frame sequences. Some clones are absent from its copies; in checked studies, under half trace to an unresolved V gene, and the reason for the others is unknown. The D gene and trimming were derived from the DNA, and the V and J assignments and clone size from that table. For this sample the table gives 18,000 or so clones, of which about 60% were detected only once. The top ten constitute about 30% of the sample.

The sample belongs to a study of radiation and T cells in renal cell carcinoma (dated by TCRdb to the early 2020s). Study-wide context: In total, some 52 samples underwent TCR beta sequencing: 25 or so tumors plus 27 peripheral blood samples. In the approximately 58 samples combined, some 4,100,000 unique CDR3 nucleotide sequences were found, encoding 2.5 million or so unique CDR3 amino acid sequences.

Including cysteine and phenylalanine, the CDR3 has 12 amino acids. Only CDR3 DNA remains: 36 bases, in frame from the first base. The V and J ends are trimmed by 6 bases and 3 bases, leaving 10 bases between them. Looking up the germline V gene yields CDR1 SGDLS and CDR2 YYNGEE. The investigation overall reported the following: Because only small tumor regions of roughly 0.9 g were available, intratumoral heterogeneity was not captured. Irradiated tumors showed higher TCR clonality than controls, with the top 100 clonotypes averaging 54% of the repertoire versus about 45% in nephrectomy-only tumors. Because the trial had a single-armed design, the trial could not examine how radiation dose or scheduling affected the TCR repertoire. A greater number of dominant CDR3 motifs was detected in irradiated tumors than in control tumors, and a larger share of the repertoire was occupied by these motifs in irradiated tumors than in control tumors.

The sequence links TRBV9 to TRBJ2-7; the D gene is possibly TRBD2, with 5 bases matching. The sample was tumor tissue, taken from a patient whose treatment was nephrectomy without radiotherapy. This receptor was obtained from a man in his forties or fifties with renal cell carcinoma. The bases read TGTGCCAGCATCGGGGTTCGCTACGAGCAGTACTTC. It specifies CASIGVRYEQYF.